What follows are 23 T cell receptor beta chains derived from one specimen sequenced in a study of CD8 T cells in Susac syndrome. Random hexamers primed reverse transcription of 0.5 to 1 ug RNA. TCRdb independently ran MiXCR on the immunoSEQ multiplex PCR reads; one entry per CDR3 protein. This repertoire shows 200,000 or so distinct CDR3 sequences, roughly 95% found once; its top ten account for more than 0.08%. Sequencing used CD4+ T cells from PBMCs. These receptors all stem from a human donor with Susac syndrome.

The chain joins TRBV6-5 to TRBJ2-5; 9 nucleotides agree with TRBD1. CDR3 length: 14 amino acids. Germline CDR1 reads MNHEY; CDR2 reads SVGAGI. V lost 6 bases to trimming and J lost 5 bases; unmatched junction nucleotides: 7. CDR3 DNA sequence: TGTGCCAGCAGAGAAACAGGGGGCAGGGAGACCCAGTACTTC. Translation: CASRETGGRETQYF.

CDR3 loop: CASSLGRGTDTDTQYF. The CDR3 DNA sequence: TGTGCCAGCAGCTTAGGTAGGGGGACAGACACAGATACGCAGTATTTT. The rearrangement uses TRBV7-2 and TRBJ2-3; 7 nucleotides align to TRBD1. The length of the CDR3 is 16 residues. Germline CDR1 reads SGHTA; CDR2 reads FQGNSA. V lost 1 base and J lost 2; bases outside the gene matches: 6.

The chain combines TRBV30 with TRBJ2-5, with D possibly TRBD1 on 6 matching bases. Trimming shortened V by 0 bases and J by 3 bases, and 17 bases separated the two germline ends. In germline, CDR1 is GTSNPN, CDR2 SVGIG (reference sequence). CDR3 length: 16 amino acids. The CDR3 is CAWSVLWSNREETQYF. The CDR3, as DNA: TGTGCCTGGAGTGTACTTTGGTCGAACAGGGAAGAGACCCAGTACTTC.

The chain recombines TRBV29-1 with TRBJ1-2; TRBD1 might be the D (6 bases). This CDR3 is built from 12 residues. CDR1 is SQVTM and CDR2 is ANQGSEA in the germline V gene. V lost 1 base, J lost 8 bases, and 11 bases lay in between. CDR3 DNA: TGCAGCGTTGAAGGGGGGGCGCGGGGCTACACCTTC. This gives the protein CSVEGGARGYTF.

The V and J genes are TRBV12-3 or TRBV12-4 and TRBJ2-6; no clear D. This CDR3 is built from 14 residues. Between the trimmed V and J ends, which lost 5 bases and 4 bases, there was a span of 9 bases. This chain's CDR3 is CASSALSGANVLTF. The DNA of the CDR3 is TGTGCCAGCAGTGCCCTATCGGGGGCCAACGTCCTGACTTTC.

The chain has TRBV20-1 and TRBJ2-1; 8 positions agree with TRBD2. With V trimmed by 2 bases and J by 3 bases, 6 bases remained unmatched. CDR3 length: 15 amino acids. Germline V gene lookup returns CDR1 DFQATT and CDR2 SNEGSKA (reference sequence). The DNA of the CDR3 is TGCAGTGCTAGACCGTCGGGACTAGTCTACAATGAGCAGTTCTTC. Amino acid sequence: CSARPSGLVYNEQFF.

The chain carries TRBV28 and TRBJ2-3, with a weak D call TRBD1 (5 bases). The CDR3 extends over 16 amino acids. CDR1 is MDHEN, CDR2 SYDVKM, per germline. The V gene lost 1 base and the J gene lost 0 bases, with 11 bases spanning the gap. CDR3 region: CASSLFRTPSTDTQYF. The CDR3 DNA reads TGTGCCAGCAGTTTATTTCGGACACCAAGCACAGATACGCAGTATTTT.

V gene TRBV28 combines with J gene TRBJ2-1, with 12 bases aligning to TRBD2. The CDR3 spans 15 residues. Germline CDR1 is MDHEN and CDR2 is SYDVKM. Trimming cost V 5 bases and J 8 bases; bases outside gene matches: 7. The chain's CDR3 is CASSQTSGGIDEQFF. The CDR3 region has the DNA TGTGCCAGCAGTCAAACTAGCGGGGGGATCGATGAGCAGTTCTTC.

This clonotype was recorded only once. The chain combines TRBV20-1 with TRBJ2-7; 7 nucleotides line up with TRBD1. Germline V gene lookup returns CDR1 DFQATT and CDR2 SNEGSKA (reference sequence). The CDR3 runs to 14 residues. V was clipped by 1 base and J by 1 base; unmatched bases: 4. The CDR3 reads CSARGEGASYEQYF. CDR3 sequence (DNA): TGCAGTGCTAGAGGCGAGGGGGCGTCCTACGAGCAGTACTTC.

The chain combines TRBV15 with TRBJ1-1, with D hard to call. The germline V gene encodes CDR1 LNHNV and CDR2 YYDKDF (reference sequence). The V end lost 3 bases, the J end lost 8 bases, and 10 bases lay between the germline ends. The CDR3 totals 12 residues. CDR3 residues: CATSRASAEAFF. The CDR3 DNA follows: TGTGCCACCAGCAGGGCATCCGCCGAAGCTTTCTTT.

The chain combines TRBV6-5 with TRBJ2-5; the match to TRBD2 covers 7 bases. Germline CDR1 reads MNHEY; CDR2 reads SVGAGI. J gave up 4 bases and V 5 bases, and 10 bases lay outside the gene matches. The CDR3 sequence is 15 residues long. The CDR3 bases are TGTGCCAGCAGTCGCCTGAGGAGCGGGGCAGAGACCCAGTACTTC. It specifies CASSRLRSGAETQYF.

This clonotype was counted a single time. In DNA, the CDR3 is TGTGCCAGCAGTTGGACAGGGGGTGAGCAGTTCTTC. Amino acids: CASSWTGGEQFF. This chain links TRBV6-5 with TRBJ2-1, with 10 bases identical to TRBD1. V lost 4 bases and J lost 9; bases outside the gene matches: 0. The germline CDR1 and CDR2 sequences are MNHEY and SVGAGI. CDR3 length: 12 amino acids.

The chain combines TRBV20-1 with TRBJ1-4; unclear D gene. Germline V gene lookup returns CDR1 DFQATT and CDR2 SNEGSKA (reference sequence). The V end lost 6 bases, the J end lost 7 bases, and 12 bases lay between the germline ends. This CDR3 has 12 amino acids. CDR3 loop: CSAGRGTEKLFF. The DNA of the CDR3 is TGCAGTGCCGGCCGAGGTACTGAAAAACTGTTTTTT.

The chain employs TRBV3-1 and TRBJ2-2; D is possibly TRBD2 (6 bases). Between the trimmed V and J ends, which lost 3 bases and 4 bases, there was a span of 9 bases. CDR3 length equals 14 residues. The germline V gene has CDR1 LGHDT and CDR2 YNNKEL (reference sequence). The CDR3 protein is CASSHGAGTGELFF. Written as DNA, the CDR3 is TGTGCCAGCAGCCACGGAGCGGGCACCGGGGAGCTGTTTTTT.

This sequence joins TRBV14 and TRBJ2-1; 7 nucleotides match TRBD1. CDR1 and CDR2 from the germline V gene are SGHDN and FVKESK. Unmatched junction bases numbered 8, after V lost 5 bases and J lost 1 base. The CDR3 covers 16 residues. The CDR3, as DNA: TGTGCCAGCAGCTATAACAGGGGTTGGTCCTACAATGAGCAGTTCTTC. It translates to CASSYNRGWSYNEQFF.

As DNA, the CDR3 is TGTGCCAGCAACCCGGGACAGCACTATGGCTACACCTTC. Protein sequence: CASNPGQHYGYTF. This rearrangement joins TRBV11-2 to TRBJ1-2; 7 bases are shared with TRBD1. V dropped 7 bases and J dropped 3; count of bases not matched to a gene: 5. Per germline, CDR1 SGHAT and CDR2 FQNNGV. The CDR3 loop spans 13 amino acids.

The rearrangement links TRBV28 to TRBJ2-5; D not resolved. V dropped 2 bases and J dropped 2 bases, with 9 bases sitting between them. The germline gives CDR1 MDHEN, CDR2 SYDVKM. This CDR3 spans 14 amino acids. The CDR3 here is CASSLTLPQETQYF. Written as DNA, the CDR3 is TGTGCCAGCAGTTTAACCCTACCGCAAGAGACCCAGTACTTC.

The chain uses TRBV20-1 and TRBJ1-1; D call uncertain. The CDR3 totals 13 residues. Trimming pared 6 bases from V and 2 bases from J, leaving 13 bases between. Germline loops: CDR1 DFQATT, CDR2 SNEGSKA (reference sequence). CDR3 protein: CSAEGRGNTEAFF. DNA for the CDR3: TGCAGTGCAGAAGGACGGGGAAACACTGAAGCTTTCTTT.

This clonotype was seen a handful of times. V usage is TRBV5-1 and J usage is TRBJ1-2, with D maybe TRBD1 (6 bases). V shed 6 bases and J shed 6 bases, with 15 bases lying between them. Germline-derived CDR1 and CDR2 are SGHRS and YFSETQ. The CDR3 is made up of 13 amino acids. DNA for the CDR3: TGCGCCAGCACCCGGACAGTAGCAGATGGCTACACCTTC. Protein sequence: CASTRTVADGYTF.

V and J are TRBV30 and TRBJ1-1; D not certain. The CDR3 sequence is 12 residues long. The ends were cut back, 2 bases at V and 0 bases at J, with 4 bases in the middle. The germline CDR1 and CDR2 sequences are GTSNPN and SVGIG (reference sequence). The CDR3 sequence is CAWSMMNTEAFF. In DNA, the CDR3 is TGTGCCTGGAGTATGATGAACACTGAAGCTTTCTTT.

V usage is TRBV20-1 and J usage is TRBJ1-1; 9 nucleotides line up with TRBD1. CDR3 size: 14 residues. The germline V gene has CDR1 DFQATT and CDR2 SNEGSKA (reference sequence). V gave up 3 bases and J gave up 1 base; unmatched junction bases: 3. DNA for the CDR3: TGCAGTGCTAGGGGGGACAGGGAGAACACTGAAGCTTTCTTT. It codes for CSARGDRENTEAFF.

The chain couples TRBV29-1 to TRBJ2-4; D is unclear. The CDR3 loop spans 14 amino acids. The germline CDR1 and CDR2 sequences are SQVTM and ANQGSEA. V was cut by 4 bases and J by 1 base, with 11 bases left in between. The CDR3 spells CSVVTDKAKNIQYF. The DNA of the CDR3 is TGCAGCGTTGTTACTGACAAGGCCAAAAACATTCAGTACTTC.

The chain joins TRBV2 to TRBJ1-2; D is undetermined. V was clipped by 1 base and J by 8 bases, with 5 bases between them. Germline V gene lookup returns CDR1 SNHLY and CDR2 FYNNEI. CDR3 length equals 11 residues. Written as DNA, the CDR3 is TGTGCCAGCAGTGAAGTGGCAGGCTACACCTTC. This encodes CASSEVAGYTF.